This TCR beta chain was captured by sequencing in a study of control samples from healthy donors and cancer patients. Sequenced by immunoSEQ multiplex PCR; TCRdb stores in-frame clones only, minus some. The sample contains some 67,000 clones, over 85% of which appear only once. V was clipped by 5 bases and J by 5 bases, with 9 bases between them. This CDR3 is built from 13 residues. Germline values: CDR1 KGHSH, CDR2 LQKENI. The receptor was derived from a man between 60 and 75 years old with lung cancer. This rearrangement joins TRBV18 to TRBJ1-4, with D perhaps TRBD1 (6 bases). The sequenced material came from PBMCs. CDR3 coding DNA: TGTGCCAGCTCATCGGGGGCGAATGAAAAACTGTTTTTT. Translated, it gives CASSSGANEKLFF.